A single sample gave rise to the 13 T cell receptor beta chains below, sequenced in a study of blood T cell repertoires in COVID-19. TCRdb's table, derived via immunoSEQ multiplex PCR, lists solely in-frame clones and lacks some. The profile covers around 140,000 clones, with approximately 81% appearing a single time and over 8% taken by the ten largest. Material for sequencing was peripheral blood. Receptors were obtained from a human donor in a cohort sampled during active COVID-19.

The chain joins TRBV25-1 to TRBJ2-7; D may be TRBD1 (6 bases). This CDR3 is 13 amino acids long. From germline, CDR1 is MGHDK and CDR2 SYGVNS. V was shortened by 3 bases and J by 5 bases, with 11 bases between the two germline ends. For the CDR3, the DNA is TGTGCCAGCAGTGAGGGGGCGCGTAACGAGCAGTACTTC. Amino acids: CASSEGARNEQYF.

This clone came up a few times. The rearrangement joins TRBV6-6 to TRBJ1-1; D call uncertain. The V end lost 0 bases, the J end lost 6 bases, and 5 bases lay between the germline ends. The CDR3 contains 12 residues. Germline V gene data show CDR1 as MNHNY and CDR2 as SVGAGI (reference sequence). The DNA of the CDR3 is TGTGCCAGCAGTTACTCGGCCGCTGAAGCTTTCTTT. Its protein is CASSYSAAEAFF.

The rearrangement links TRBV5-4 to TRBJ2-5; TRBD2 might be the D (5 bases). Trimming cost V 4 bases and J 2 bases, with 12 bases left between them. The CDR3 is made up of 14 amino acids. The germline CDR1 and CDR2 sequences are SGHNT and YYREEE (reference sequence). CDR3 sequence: CASSRPGYQETQYF. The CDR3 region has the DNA TGTGCCAGCAGCCGTCCGGGGTATCAAGAGACCCAGTACTTC.

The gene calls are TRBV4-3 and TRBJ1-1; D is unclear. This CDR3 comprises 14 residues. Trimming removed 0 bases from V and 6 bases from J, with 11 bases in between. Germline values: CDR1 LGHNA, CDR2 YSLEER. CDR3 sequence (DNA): TGCGCCAGCAGCCAAGAGGCTTATATGGCTGAAGCTTTCTTT. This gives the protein CASSQEAYMAEAFF.

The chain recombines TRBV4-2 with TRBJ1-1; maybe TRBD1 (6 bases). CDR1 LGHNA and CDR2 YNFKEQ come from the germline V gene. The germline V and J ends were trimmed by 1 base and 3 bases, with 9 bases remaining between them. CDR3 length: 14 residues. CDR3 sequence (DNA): TGTGCCAGCAGCCAAGGGGACACCGACACTGAAGCTTTCTTT. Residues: CASSQGDTDTEAFF.

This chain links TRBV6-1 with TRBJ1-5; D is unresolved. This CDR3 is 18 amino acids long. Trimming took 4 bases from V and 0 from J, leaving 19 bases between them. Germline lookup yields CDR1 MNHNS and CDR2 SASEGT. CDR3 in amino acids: CASSADRGGRYSNQPQHF. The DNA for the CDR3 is TGTGCCAGCAGTGCCGACCGAGGAGGAAGATATAGCAATCAGCCCCAGCATTTT.

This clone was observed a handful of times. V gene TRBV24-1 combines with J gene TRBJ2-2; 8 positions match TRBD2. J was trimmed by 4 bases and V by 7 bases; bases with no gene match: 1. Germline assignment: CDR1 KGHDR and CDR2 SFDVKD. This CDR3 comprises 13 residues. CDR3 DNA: TGTGCCACCAGAGGACTAGCCACCGGGGAGCTGTTTTTT. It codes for CATRGLATGELFF.

CDR3 residues: CASRGSDRGRNSPLHF. DNA of the CDR3: TGTGCCAGCAGAGGGTCGGACAGGGGGCGAAATTCACCCCTCCACTTT. The chain has TRBV28 and TRBJ1-6; 11 bases agree with TRBD1. This CDR3 spans 16 amino acids. CDR1 is MDHEN and CDR2 is SYDVKM in the germline V gene. The V gene end was trimmed by 6 bases and the J gene end by 7 bases; junction bases not matched to a gene: 8.

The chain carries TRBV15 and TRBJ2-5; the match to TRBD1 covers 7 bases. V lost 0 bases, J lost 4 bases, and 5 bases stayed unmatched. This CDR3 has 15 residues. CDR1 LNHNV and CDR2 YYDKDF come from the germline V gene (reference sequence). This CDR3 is CATSRDRTGVETQYF. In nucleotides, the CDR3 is TGTGCCACCAGCAGAGATAGGACAGGCGTAGAGACCCAGTACTTC.

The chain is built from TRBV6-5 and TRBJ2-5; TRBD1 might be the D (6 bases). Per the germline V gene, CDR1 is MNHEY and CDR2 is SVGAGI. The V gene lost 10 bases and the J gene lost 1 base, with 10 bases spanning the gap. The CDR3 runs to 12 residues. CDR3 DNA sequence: TGTGCCACCAGGACAGCCCAAGAGACCCAGTACTTC. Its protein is CATRTAQETQYF.

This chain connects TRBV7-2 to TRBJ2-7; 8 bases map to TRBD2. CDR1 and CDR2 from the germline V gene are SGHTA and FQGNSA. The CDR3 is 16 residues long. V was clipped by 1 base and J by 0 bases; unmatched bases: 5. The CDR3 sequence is CASSLVGAGVSYEQYF. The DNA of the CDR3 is TGTGCCAGCAGCTTAGTCGGAGCGGGAGTCTCCTACGAGCAGTACTTC.

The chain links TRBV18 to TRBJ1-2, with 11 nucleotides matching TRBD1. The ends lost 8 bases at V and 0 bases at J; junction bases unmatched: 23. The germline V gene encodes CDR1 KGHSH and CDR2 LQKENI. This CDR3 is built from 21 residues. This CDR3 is CASPAHHLGDRGGGSNYGYTF. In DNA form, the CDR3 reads TGTGCCAGCCCAGCTCACCACCTTGGGGACAGGGGGGGAGGTTCTAACTATGGCTACACCTTC.

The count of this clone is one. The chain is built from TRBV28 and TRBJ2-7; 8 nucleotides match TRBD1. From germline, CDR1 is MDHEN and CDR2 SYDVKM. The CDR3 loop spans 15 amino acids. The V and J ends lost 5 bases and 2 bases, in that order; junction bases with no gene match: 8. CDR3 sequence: CASSEDRGRTYEQYF. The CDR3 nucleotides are TGTGCCAGCAGTGAAGACAGGGGAAGGACCTACGAGCAGTACTTC.